Sequencing of this T cell receptor beta chain was carried out in a study of T-cell reconstitution after alpha-beta-depleted transplantation in children. General study findings and limits: It was surviving recipient T cells and thymic progenitors that gave some patients high TCRbeta diversity at day 60. From newly produced T cells came most of the T-cell counts and diversity one year after transplant. Alpha-beta T cells present about two months after transplant were reported to originate from several hundred expanded graft clones.

In the case of this clonotype: Its antigen is not known. An end of the junction differs from the germline gene, which may be a read error.

CDR3 length: 15 amino acids. Germline CDR1 SGHVS, CDR2 FNYEAQ. Preparation of the TCRbeta library involved a method that used unique molecular identifiers. TCRdb fed the PCR reads into MiXCR, producing one record per CDR3 protein. Among roughly 420,000 distinct CDR3 sequences listed, 15% to 20% were seen once. The chain carries TRBV7-6 and TRBJ2-3; D possibly uses TRBD1 or TRBD2 (5 bases each). Sequenced here: PBMCs, mostly from graft donor cells, sampled 360 days after TCRalphabeta/CD19-depleted stem cell transplant. This TCR derives from a boy in the first two years of life who had a stem cell transplant for Wiskott-Aldrich syndrome, so the T cells may come from the graft donor. For the CDR3, the DNA is TGTGTCAGCAGCTACCGGGACGGGGACCCAGATACGCAGTATTTT. This translates into CVSSYRDGDPDTQYF.